The 26 T cell receptor beta chains in this list originate from one sample, sequenced in a study of beta chain features in type 1 diabetes. Overall study results and limits: All four CD4+ subsets of Type 1 diabetes patients contained TCRB CDR3s that were moderately but significantly shorter.

Sequenced material consisted of expressed TCRB transcripts (all of the isolated RNA was reverse transcribed). Assay used: immunoSEQ multiplex PCR; TCRdb lists only in-frame clones, some missing. The table records more than 300,000 clones, around 9.6% of them present only once. Antigen specificity for these receptors is unknown. Sequencing was performed on central memory CD4+ T cells from blood. The receptor set was obtained from a man aged 25 to 45 with type 1 diabetes.

The chain is built from TRBV29-1 and TRBJ2-1; tentatively, D is TRBD1 (5 bases). CDR3 length equals 13 residues. V lost 6 bases and J 7 bases, leaving 16 bases between the germline ends. Germline V gene lookup returns CDR1 SQVTM and CDR2 ANQGSEA. The CDR3, as DNA: TGCAGCGTCGACTCAACAGGTGGAAATGAGCAGTTCTTC. Encoded protein: CSVDSTGGNEQFF.

The chain combines TRBV7-8 with TRBJ1-1; 8 bases align to TRBD1. V lost 2 bases and J lost 1; bases outside the gene matches: 6. Germline V gene sequence: CDR1 SGHVS, CDR2 FQNEAQ. This CDR3 region has 16 residues. CDR3 nucleotides: TGTGCCAGCAGCTTATGGCAGGGGGCATCGAACACTGAAGCTTTCTTT. Its translation: CASSLWQGASNTEAFF.

There are many counts of this clone. J is TRBJ1-2 and V is TRBV15; D not resolved. This CDR3 is 12 amino acids long. The V gene lost 6 bases and the J gene lost 2 bases, with 7 bases spanning the gap. The germline gives CDR1 LNHNV, CDR2 YYDKDF (reference sequence). The CDR3 sequence is CATSGPNYGYTF. CDR3 bases: TGTGCCACCAGTGGACCAAACTATGGCTACACCTTC.

The table lists this clone with a few counts. The chain couples TRBV19 to TRBJ2-3; D is uncertain. Germline CDR1 reads LNHDA; CDR2 reads SQIVND (reference sequence). The CDR3 is 14 amino acids. Trimming took off 7 bases at V and 2 bases at J, with 13 bases between the two ends. Here the CDR3 DNA reads TGTGCCAGTAATCGAAAGGGATACACAGATACGCAGTATTTT. Its translation: CASNRKGYTDTQYF.

This clone showed up just a few times. The J gene is TRBJ2-7, the V gene TRBV5-1; D possibly uses TRBD1 or TRBD2 (5 bases each). Germline lookup yields CDR1 SGHRS and CDR2 YFSETQ. Trimming cost V 4 bases and J 3 bases, with 14 bases left between them. CDR3 length: 14 residues. This CDR3 is CASSDLRDGYEQYF. The CDR3 region has the DNA TGCGCCAGCAGCGACTTAAGGGACGGCTACGAGCAGTACTTC.

This clone was seen repeatedly, ten times or more. The DNA of the CDR3 is TGTGCCAGCTCACCACTAGACAGAGCCTCAATCTCCTACGAGCAGTACTTC. As protein: CASSPLDRASISYEQYF. This rearrangement joins TRBV18 to TRBJ2-7; D perhaps matches TRBD1 (5 bases). This CDR3 is 17 amino acids long. The germline gives CDR1 KGHSH, CDR2 LQKENI. Trimming left V 1 base short and J 0 bases short, with 16 bases between.

The J gene is TRBJ2-5, the V gene TRBV7-2; the D is unclear. Trimming stripped 4 bases from V and 1 base from J, with 10 bases between. Germline CDR1 reads SGHTA; CDR2 reads FQGNSA. The CDR3 consists of 14 residues. CDR3 sequence: CASSSYSLQETQYF. For the CDR3, the DNA is TGTGCCAGCAGCTCATACAGTCTCCAAGAGACCCAGTACTTC.

This clone appeared a few times. The chain has TRBV28 and TRBJ2-6; 12 positions agree with TRBD1. V dropped 5 bases and J dropped 2; count of bases not matched to a gene: 10. Germline CDR1 reads MDHEN; CDR2 reads SYDVKM. The CDR3 is 19 residues long. The CDR3 DNA reads TGTGCCAGCAGTGCCGGGACAGGGGGCGGTAGTGCTGGGGCCAACGTCCTGACTTTC. Translation gives CASSAGTGGGSAGANVLTF.

The genes are TRBV10-3 and TRBJ1-3; D possibly corresponds to TRBD1 (5 bases). There are 14 residues in the CDR3. V lost 10 bases and J 4 bases, leaving 17 bases between the germline ends. Germline loops: CDR1 ENHRY, CDR2 SYGVKD. CDR3 amino acids: CASSSDSSGNTIYF. CDR3 nucleotides: TGTGCCAGCAGCTCAGACAGTTCCGGAAACACCATATATTTT.

This chain uses TRBV25-1 with TRBJ2-5; D not certain. The V gene's germline CDR1 is MGHDK and CDR2 SYGVNS. The CDR3 consists of 12 residues. Trimming removed 6 bases from V and 11 bases from J, with 16 bases in between. This CDR3 reads CASSASSREQYF. In DNA, the CDR3 is TGTGCCAGCAGCGCTTCTTCTAGAGAGCAGTACTTC. Full variable domain (rest looked up from reference TRBV25-1 and TRBJ2-5): EADIYQTPRYLVIGTGKKITLECSQTMGHDKMYWYQQDPGMELHLIHYSYGVNSTEKGDLSSESTVSRIRTEHFPLTLESARPSHTSQYLCASSASSREQYFGPGTRLLVL.

This clone was seen many times. This chain joins TRBV10-3 and TRBJ1-1, with D possibly TRBD1 on 5 matching bases. This CDR3 comprises 11 residues. V dropped 9 bases and J dropped 1 base, with 6 bases sitting between them. Germline values: CDR1 ENHRY, CDR2 SYGVKD. The DNA of the CDR3 is TGTGCCATTCAGGGGAACACTGAAGCTTTCTTT. Encoded protein: CAIQGNTEAFF.

The V gene is TRBV6-5, the J gene TRBJ2-1; unclear D gene. This CDR3 is 13 amino acids long. Germline V CDR1 and CDR2: MNHEY, SVGAGI. V was trimmed by 7 bases and J by 12 bases, leaving 19 bases between them. In nucleotides, the CDR3 is TGTGCCAGCACCCCAGACCCTAGAGTAGGGCAGTTCTTC. Residues: CASTPDPRVGQFF.

This clone has a count of ten or more. CDR3 loop: CASSATRGTDEQYF. The CDR3 nucleotides read TGTGCCAGCTCAGCAACCAGGGGGACAGACGAGCAGTACTTC. The genes are TRBV18 and TRBJ2-7, with 7 positions matching TRBD1. The CDR3 length is 14 residues. With V trimmed by 5 bases and J by 5 bases, 9 bases remained unmatched. From germline, CDR1 is KGHSH and CDR2 LQKENI.

The rearrangement uses TRBV6-5 and TRBJ2-3; TRBD2 might be the D (6 bases). The CDR3 is made up of 14 amino acids. The V gene lost 6 bases and the J gene lost 2 bases, with 12 bases spanning the gap. Per germline, CDR1 MNHEY and CDR2 SVGAGI. The CDR3 region has the DNA TGTGCCAGCAGCTTCGGGGGTTTCACAGATACGCAGTATTTT. Protein sequence: CASSFGGFTDTQYF.

In the case of this clone: The junction differs from germline at one of its ends, possibly a read error. The chain couples TRBV5-4 to TRBJ2-7, with 12 bases that match TRBD1. The CDR3 covers 15 residues. Germline V lookup: CDR1 SGHNT, CDR2 YYREEE (reference sequence). The CDR3 nucleotides are TGCGCCAGCAGCCCCCGGGACAGGGGGCTCGACGAGCAGTACTTC. Translated: CASSPRDRGLDEQYF.

The J gene is TRBJ1-2, the V gene TRBV4-1, with D unclear. This CDR3 region has 14 residues. Germline values: CDR1 MGHRA, CDR2 YSYEKL. Trimming removed 1 base at V and 1 base at J, with 7 bases between. The CDR3 loop reads CASSQGDGNYGYTF. The CDR3 DNA reads as TGCGCCAGCAGCCAAGGAGACGGTAACTATGGCTACACCTTC.

The chain employs TRBV9 and TRBJ2-2; D might be TRBD1 or TRBD2, each matching 5 bases. This CDR3 is built from 15 residues. CDR1 and CDR2 from the germline V gene are SGDLS and YYNGEE. Deletions cut 3 bases from V and 4 bases from J, with 13 bases between. As DNA, the CDR3 is TGTGCCAGCAGCGCCGGAGAGGGGCGCACCGGGGAGCTGTTTTTT. Translated, it gives CASSAGEGRTGELFF.

This chain links TRBV11-2 with TRBJ1-1; D remains ambiguous. CDR3 length equals 11 residues. Trimming pared 5 bases from V and 5 bases from J, leaving 6 bases between. Germline lookup yields CDR1 SGHAT and CDR2 FQNNGV. The CDR3 loop is CASSRRTEAFF. The CDR3 DNA reads as TGTGCCAGCAGCCGGCGGACTGAAGCTTTCTTT.

This clone was found many times. The gene calls are TRBV28 and TRBJ2-6; D is uncertain. Per germline, CDR1 MDHEN and CDR2 SYDVKM. The CDR3 extends over 14 amino acids. V was shortened by 8 bases and J by 2 bases, with 10 bases between the two germline ends. The CDR3 DNA is TGTGCCAGCGGTGGCCTCGCTGGGGCCAACGTCCTGACTTTC. Translation gives CASGGLAGANVLTF.

This clone was seen more than once but under ten times. The chain joins TRBV7-3 to TRBJ2-2; TRBD2 aligns across 7 bases. The germline CDR1 and CDR2 sequences are SGHTA and FQGTGA. The CDR3 has 16 residues. The V and J ends lost 5 bases and 0 bases, in that order; junction bases with no gene match: 6. The chain's CDR3 is CASSLGGTANTGELFF. DNA for the CDR3: TGTGCCAGCAGCCTCGGGGGGACTGCGAACACCGGGGAGCTGTTTTTT.

In its sample, this clone was seen many times. This chain joins TRBV18 and TRBJ1-3; TRBD1 is a possible D gene (5 bases). The CDR3 sequence is 17 residues long. Trimming removed 1 base at V and 0 bases at J, with 13 bases between. Germline CDR1 and CDR2: KGHSH and LQKENI. CDR3 loop: CASSPLEGVSSGNTIYF. Here the CDR3 DNA reads TGTGCCAGCTCACCACTCGAAGGGGTTTCCTCTGGAAACACCATATATTTT.

This clone was detected many times. The CDR3 bases are TGTGCCAGCAGCTTAGATGCTGGGGCCAACGTCCTGACTTTC. Its translation is CASSLDAGANVLTF. V usage is TRBV7-2 and J usage is TRBJ2-6, with no clear D. CDR1 is SGHTA, CDR2 FQGNSA, per germline. The CDR3 spans 14 residues. V was pared by 1 base and J by 2 bases, with 3 bases between.

This clone was seen repeatedly, ten times or more. The CDR3 bases are TGTGCCAGCAAACGTCACTATGGCTACACCTTC. It translates to CASKRHYGYTF. V gene TRBV21-1 combines with J gene TRBJ1-2. TRBV21-1 is assigned pseudogene status. The CDR3 length is 11 residues.

This chain connects TRBV7-2 to TRBJ2-5; D possibly uses TRBD1 or TRBD2 (5 bases each). The CDR3 is 15 residues long. CDR1 is SGHTA, CDR2 FQGNSA, per germline. V lost 2 bases and J lost 2, with 12 bases in between. Here the CDR3 DNA reads TGTGCCAGCAGCTTAAGTCCGGGGCGTCAAGAGACCCAGTACTTC. Translating it yields CASSLSPGRQETQYF.

Many counts were recorded for this clone. The rearrangement uses TRBV7-2 and TRBJ2-5, with D possibly TRBD2 on 6 matching bases. This CDR3 contains 15 residues. V shed 1 base and J shed 0 bases, with 9 bases lying between them. Per germline, CDR1 SGHTA and CDR2 FQGNSA. The CDR3 nucleotides read TGTGCCAGCAGCTTAGGCGGGACTTACCAAGAGACCCAGTACTTC. It codes for CASSLGGTYQETQYF.

The chain has TRBV5-1 and TRBJ1-2, with no clear D. Germline-derived CDR1 and CDR2 are SGHRS and YFSETQ. The CDR3 length is 13 residues. V dropped 0 bases and J dropped 8 bases, with 11 bases sitting between them. The CDR3 coding sequence is TGCGCCAGCAGCTTGGGGCAGAGTCCCGGCTACACCTTC. Translated: CASSLGQSPGYTF.